The 7 T cell receptor beta chains below come from one sample, sequenced in a study of blood T cell repertoires in COVID-19. Using immunoSEQ multiplex PCR, the repertoire was profiled, and TCRdb retains in-frame clones only, with some absent. This table has around 86,000 clones, 80% to 90% appearing once. Sequenced sample: peripheral blood. The source of these receptors is an elderly woman with acute or convalescent COVID-19.

This clone has only a few counts. The CDR3 DNA reads TGTGCCAGCAGTTACCGTGGCCTCCGGGAGGGGGCCGGGGAGCTGTTTTTT. The encoded protein is CASSYRGLREGAGELFF. The chain has TRBV6-2 or TRBV6-3 and TRBJ2-2; 8 nucleotides align to TRBD2. In germline, CDR1 is MNHEY, CDR2 SVGEGT. The trim removed 2 bases at V and 6 bases at J, leaving 11 bases unmatched. The CDR3 is 17 residues long.

The V gene is TRBV3-1 (or the pseudogene TRBV3-2), the J gene TRBJ1-2; 7 bases are shared with TRBD1. V shed 4 bases, J shed 0 bases, and the junction held 5 bases outside the gene matches. Per the germline V gene, CDR1 is LGHDT and CDR2 is YNNKEL (reference sequence). The CDR3 extends over 15 amino acids. The DNA for the CDR3 is TGTGCCAGCAGCCCCTTCACAGGGGCTAACTATGGCTACACCTTC. Protein sequence: CASSPFTGANYGYTF.

This chain connects TRBV6-2 or TRBV6-3 to TRBJ1-2; no definite D call. The CDR3 consists of 15 residues. With 0 bases removed from V and 0 bases from J, the gap between germline ends came to 8 bases. Germline V CDR1 and CDR2: MNHEY, SVGEGT. The CDR3 here is CASSYSGISNYGYTF. For the CDR3, the DNA is TGTGCCAGCAGTTACTCCGGGATTTCTAACTATGGCTACACCTTC.

V is TRBV9 and J is TRBJ2-5; tentative D call: TRBD1 (6 bases). V was pared by 0 bases and J by 1 base, with 16 bases between. Per the germline V gene, CDR1 is SGDLS and CDR2 is YYNGEE. CDR3 length: 17 residues. The CDR3 nucleotides read TGTGCCAGCAGCGTAGGCCGGGGAAGGGACACCCAAGAGACCCAGTACTTC. Amino acid sequence: CASSVGRGRDTQETQYF.

This sequence joins TRBV28 and TRBJ2-1, with 12 nucleotides matching TRBD2. Germline lookup yields CDR1 MDHEN and CDR2 SYDVKM. This CDR3 comprises 16 residues. The junction had 10 bases not matched to a gene; V was cut back by 5 bases and J by 8 bases. The CDR3 here is CASSAPTSGSIDEQFF. Written as DNA, the CDR3 is TGTGCCAGCAGTGCCCCGACTAGCGGGAGTATTGATGAGCAGTTCTTC.

This chain uses TRBV6-5 with TRBJ2-3; D is unclear. Trimming shortened V by 6 bases and J by 2 bases, and 6 bases separated the two germline ends. This CDR3 contains 12 residues. Looked up from germline, CDR1 is MNHEY and CDR2 is SVGAGI. CDR3 in DNA: TGTGCCAGCAGCGGGTTCACAGATACGCAGTATTTT. Translation gives CASSGFTDTQYF.

A word on this clone: At one boundary the junction diverges from the germline segment, which might be a read error. The chain carries TRBV6-5 and TRBJ2-7; no clear D gene. CDR3 length: 12 amino acids. Germline CDR1 reads MNHEY; CDR2 reads SVGAGI. CDR3 sequence reads: CACLLVGYGQYF. For the CDR3, the DNA is TGTGCCTGCCTTTTAGTGGGCTACGGGCAGTACTTC.